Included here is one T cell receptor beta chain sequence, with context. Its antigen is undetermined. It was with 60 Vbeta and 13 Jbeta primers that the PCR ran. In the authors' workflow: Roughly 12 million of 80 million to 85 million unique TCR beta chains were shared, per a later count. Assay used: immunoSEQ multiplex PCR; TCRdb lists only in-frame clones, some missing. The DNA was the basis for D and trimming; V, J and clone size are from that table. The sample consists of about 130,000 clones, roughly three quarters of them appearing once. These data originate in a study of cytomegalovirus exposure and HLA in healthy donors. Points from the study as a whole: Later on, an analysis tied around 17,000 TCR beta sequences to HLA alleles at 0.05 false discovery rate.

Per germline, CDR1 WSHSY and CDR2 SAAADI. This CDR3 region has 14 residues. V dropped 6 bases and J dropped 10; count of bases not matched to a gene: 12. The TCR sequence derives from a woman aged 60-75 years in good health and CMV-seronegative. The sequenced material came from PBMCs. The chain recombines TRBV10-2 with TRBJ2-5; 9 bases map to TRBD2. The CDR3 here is CASRTSGPGGGQYF. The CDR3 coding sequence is TGCGCCAGCAGGACTAGCGGTCCTGGGGGGGGCCAGTACTTC.